This T cell receptor beta chain derives from a study of human T cells and chemical hapten exposure. General observations from the study: Following DPC sensitization, TCRs present above 1 in 1000 frequency showed no change.

Unique molecular identifiers were affixed to discrete cDNA molecules within the library. Using its own MiXCR run on the RACE reads, TCRdb lists one record per CDR3 protein. Here the sample spans 340,000 or so distinct CDR3 sequences, around 7% being singletons. Germline CDR1 ENHRY, CDR2 SYGVKD. This CDR3 has 15 amino acids. With 3 bases removed from V and 0 bases from J, the gap between germline ends came to 6 bases. This clonotype was counted between two and nine times. What it recognizes is unknown. Described time point: patch test 1, 2 weeks after DPC sensitization. Described treatment: therapeutic diphenylcyclopropenone sensitization with weekly scalp DPC. Those who donated were patients with alopecia, 18 to 70 years of age, and suitable for DPC.

The sequence derives from a woman under 30 with alopecia areata. Some clones in this sample may be carry-over from other donors' samples. The chain recombines TRBV10-3 with TRBJ2-6; weak D call: TRBD1 (6 bases). Sequenced here: whole blood, sampled in connection with sensitization to the hapten diphenylcyclopropenone (DPC). In DNA form, the CDR3 reads TGTGCCATCAGTGAAGGGGGCTCTGGGGCCAACGTCCTGACTTTC. Protein sequence: CAISEGGSGANVLTF.